This TCR beta chain was observed in a study of blood T cell repertoires in COVID-19. Seattle patients were enrolled while actively infected and followed longitudinally. Per the germline V gene, CDR1 is MNHEY and CDR2 is SVGAGI. The CDR3 runs to 13 residues. V lost 6 bases and J lost 8; bases outside the gene matches: 4. The protocol was immunoSEQ multiplex PCR, while the TCRdb copy is restricted to in-frame clones and leaves out a portion. Of about 230,000 clones listed, 85% to 90% were seen once; the top ten hold more than 9%. The clonotype comes from a man aged 50 to 60 with COVID-19, enrolled during active disease. The chain joins TRBV6-5 to TRBJ1-4, with 9 bases that match TRBD1. Material for sequencing was peripheral blood. CDR3: CASRGQGLEKLFF. CDR3 bases: TGTGCCAGCAGGGGACAGGGTTTGGAAAAACTGTTTTTT.